The 10 T cell receptor beta chains reported below all come from one sample, sequenced in a study of blood T cells in healthy people across ages. Sample-barcoded 5' priming and a J-beta primer mix drove a second PCR of roughly 7 to 11 cycles. TCRdb fed the 5' RACE reads into MiXCR, producing one record per CDR3 protein. The sample lists about 1.1 million distinct CDR3 sequences, around two fifths occurring once. The sequencing sample was made of blood. The receptors were sampled from a man between 18 and 29 years old in good health.

This clonotype has more than one count but fewer than ten. This chain joins TRBV7-2 and TRBJ1-4; a possible D gene is TRBD1 (6 bases). Per the germline V gene, CDR1 is SGHTA and CDR2 is FQGNSA. V was clipped by 5 bases and J by 8 bases, with 18 bases between them. This CDR3 region has 15 residues. The CDR3 DNA is TGTGCCAGCAGCGTCAACGCCGGGGGCTGGGAAAAACTGTTTTTT. Its protein is CASSVNAGGWEKLFF.

The sample holds a few counts of this clonotype. The gene calls are TRBV10-2 and TRBJ2-5; 7 nucleotides align to TRBD2. The CDR3 is made up of 15 amino acids. The V segment lost 2 bases and the J segment 0 bases; nucleotides outside the gene matches: 3. Per the germline V gene, CDR1 is WSHSY and CDR2 is SAAADI. CDR3 region: CASSERAGDQETQYF. The CDR3 DNA is TGCGCCAGCAGTGAGCGTGCGGGAGACCAAGAGACCCAGTACTTC.

This clonotype was seen only once. A clone one base away is much larger, so this may be a read error. The rearrangement uses TRBV28 and TRBJ2-1, with 9 bases lining up with TRBD2. The CDR3 length is 14 residues. CDR1 and CDR2 (germline): MDHEN, SYDVKM. Germline trimming cut 7 bases from V and 6 bases from J; bases unmatched to any gene: 7. In DNA, the CDR3 is TGTGCCAGCACCACTATAGCGGGGGCCAATGAGCAGTTCTTC. It encodes CASTTIAGANEQFF.

The rearrangement joins TRBV7-9 to TRBJ1-2; possible D gene TRBD1, 6 bases. Germline CDR1 is SEHNR and CDR2 is FQNEAQ (reference sequence). The CDR3 is made up of 15 amino acids. V was clipped by 2 bases and J by 0 bases, with 10 bases between them. This CDR3 reads CASSLKQGPNYGYTF. Written as DNA, the CDR3 is TGTGCCAGCAGCTTAAAACAGGGTCCTAACTATGGCTACACCTTC.

This clonotype came up a few times. The J gene is TRBJ1-2, the V gene TRBV2; D not resolved. This CDR3 spans 11 amino acids. V dropped 6 bases and J dropped 4 bases, with 6 bases sitting between them. Germline V gene lookup returns CDR1 SNHLY and CDR2 FYNNEI. CDR3: CASRAPYGYTF. The CDR3 DNA reads as TGTGCCAGCAGAGCCCCCTATGGCTACACCTTC.

The chain has TRBV20-1 and TRBJ1-2; tentatively, D is TRBD1 (6 bases). This CDR3 comprises 13 residues. V shed 5 bases and J shed 2 bases, with 12 bases lying between them. Per the germline V gene, CDR1 is DFQATT and CDR2 is SNEGSKA (reference sequence). As DNA, the CDR3 is TGCAGTGCTGTGCTACAGGGCAACTATGGCTACACCTTC. It encodes CSAVLQGNYGYTF.

About this clonotype itself: A junction end diverges from the germline sequence, so it may reflect a read error. The rearrangement links TRBV25-1 to TRBJ1-2; 7 bases line up with TRBD1. There are 14 residues in the CDR3. Germline V gene sequence: CDR1 MGHDK, CDR2 SYGVNS. CDR3 in DNA: TGTGCCAGCAGTGGGGGACAGTTTAACCATGGCTACACCTTC. Translation: CASSGGQFNHGYTF.

CDR3 residues: CASGFPPGQGNSPLHF. Written as DNA, the CDR3 is TGCGCCAGCGGATTTCCTCCGGGACAGGGGAATTCACCCCTCCACTTT. This chain connects TRBV10-2 to TRBJ1-6, with 10 bases aligning to TRBD1. V shed 8 bases, J shed 7 bases, and the junction held 11 bases outside the gene matches. The CDR3 has 16 amino acids. Germline values: CDR1 WSHSY, CDR2 SAAADI.

This clonotype has more than one count but fewer than ten. The chain combines TRBV6-1 with TRBJ2-4; the D is unclear. The CDR3 sequence is 14 residues long. Germline CDR1 is MNHNS and CDR2 is SASEGT. The V and J ends lost 2 bases and 8 bases respectively, with 13 bases between them. CDR3 DNA: TGTGCCAGCAGTGAATTGGGTAGGGCCGACATTCAGTACTTC. Translation: CASSELGRADIQYF.

The V gene is TRBV27, the J gene TRBJ1-2; unclear D gene. Trimming removed 6 bases at V and 2 bases at J, with 10 bases between. CDR3 length equals 13 residues. CDR1 and CDR2 (germline): MNHEY, SMNVEV (reference sequence). The CDR3: CASRFGLNYGYTF. The CDR3 DNA reads TGTGCCAGCAGATTCGGGCTAAACTATGGCTACACCTTC.